This record looks at one TCR beta chain sequence and its context. Its antigen target is currently unknown. A read error may account for a junction end that differs from germline. The AllPrep DNA/RNA mini kit was used to purify genomic DNA and total RNA at the same time from each of the approximately ten tumor samples. OD 260/280 ratios above 1.9 and RNA integrity numbers above 6.5 were observed for all RNA. A modified ARM-PCR protocol with multiple V-beta primers and a C-beta primer was used to build TCRB libraries from RNA via three nested multiplex PCR rounds. ProtoScript II Reverse Transcriptase and a C-beta primer were used to synthesize TCRB-specific cDNA from 0.45 to 0.55 ug total RNA. The description of the TCRB libraries did not mention any unique molecular identifiers. In the third PCR, barcodes and adapters were added over about 23 cycles using Deep VentR (exo-) polymerase, and bands of 250-500 bp were then gel purified. An Illumina HiSeq 2500 was used to sequence the TCRB libraries with 250 bp paired-end reads. In the original analysis: The reads were cleaned with Trimmomatic, merged with FLASH and assigned V, D and J segments with MiGEC before being analyzed in VDJtools. Repertoire diversity was measured using the Shannon-Wiener diversity index, which was calculated with VDJtools. In TCRdb, the public reads were trimmed at Q25 with fastp and aligned with MiXCR, with productive beta chains retained. Every entry covers one CDR3 protein and lists the most common genes and DNA from its rows. TCRdb's processing, not the study's, gives the V and J calls here. This sample is represented by 9,000 to 10,000 distinct CDR3 sequences; 67% of them were singletons. In total, the top ten clones hold approximately 53% of the sample.

This sample was included in a study of tumor-infiltrating lymphocytes in glioblastoma multiforme (dated by TCRdb to the late 2010s). Turning to the overall study: Whether intratumoral genomic heterogeneity fosters TIL diversity was tested through joint investigation of somatic mutations, TIL diversity and immune response activity. Points the paper makes about the study in general: Only one glioblastoma patient was included in the TCR and somatic mutation analysis, limiting generalizability. Clone frequencies may be distorted by RNA-based TCR sequencing because unequal numbers of TCR transcripts are carried by T cells. T cells were not sorted into functional subsets, and such sorting was noted by the authors as a future improvement.

The CDR3 goes from the cysteine to the phenylalanine over 15 residues. Just CDR3 DNA is preserved here, 45 bases in frame from base 1. According to the germline V gene, CDR1 reads MGHRA and CDR2 reads YSYEKL. The source is a male donor with glioblastoma. Recombination connected TRBV4-1 to TRBJ2-7; tentative D gene TRBD2, with 6 bases matching. Source material: brain tumor tissue. The CDR3 region: CASGHTQEGVYEQYF. The bases are TGCGCCAGCGGCCACACTCAGGAGGGCGTTTACGAGCAATACTTC.